This T cell receptor beta chain was documented in a study of a mutant IDH1 vaccine in newly diagnosed glioma. Germline CDR1 LNHDA, CDR2 SQIVND (reference sequence). The CDR3 length is 14 residues. V lost 5 bases and J lost 7, with 15 bases in between. Using immunoSEQ multiplex PCR, the repertoire was profiled, and TCRdb retains in-frame clones only, with some absent. Here the sample spans around 33,000 clones, about 87% being singletons. Notes on this clone: Antigen unknown.

Time point reported: week 47, end of study. Each vaccine dose was 300 ug of mutant IDH1 20-mer peptide, with topical imiquimod. The sample in question was PBMCs, obtained from a glioma patient whose treatment included an IDH1 peptide vaccine. The chain combines TRBV19 with TRBJ1-5; D is unclear. The TCR was taken from a woman aged 25-40 years with glioma. Here the CDR3 DNA reads TGTGCCAGTAGTCCAGAGGCGATCGGGCAGCCCCAGCATTTT. This translates into CASSPEAIGQPQHF.